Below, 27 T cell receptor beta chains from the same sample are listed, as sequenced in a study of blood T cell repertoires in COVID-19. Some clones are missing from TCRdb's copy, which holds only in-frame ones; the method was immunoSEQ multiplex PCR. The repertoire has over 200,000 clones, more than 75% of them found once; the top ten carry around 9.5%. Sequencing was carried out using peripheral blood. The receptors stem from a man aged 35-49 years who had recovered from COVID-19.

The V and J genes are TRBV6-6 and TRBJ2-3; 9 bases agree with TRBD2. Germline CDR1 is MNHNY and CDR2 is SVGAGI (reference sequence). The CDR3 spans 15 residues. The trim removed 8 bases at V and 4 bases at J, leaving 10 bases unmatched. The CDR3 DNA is TGTGCCAGCCGGGACGCAGCGGGAGGATCAGATACGCAGTATTTT. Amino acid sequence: CASRDAAGGSDTQYF.

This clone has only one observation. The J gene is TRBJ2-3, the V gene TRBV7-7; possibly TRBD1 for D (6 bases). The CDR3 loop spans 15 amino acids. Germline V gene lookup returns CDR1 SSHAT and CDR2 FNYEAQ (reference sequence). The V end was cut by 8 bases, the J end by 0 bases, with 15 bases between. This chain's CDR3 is CASGQGISSTDTQYF. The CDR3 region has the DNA TGTGCCAGCGGTCAGGGGATCTCTAGCACAGATACGCAGTATTTT.

The CDR3 loop reads CAWREGGGSEQFF. CDR3 sequence (DNA): TGTGCCTGGAGGGAAGGAGGGGGCAGTGAGCAGTTCTTC. The chain carries TRBV30 and TRBJ2-1; D may be TRBD1 (7 bases). Germline CDR1 reads GTSNPN; CDR2 reads SVGIG (reference sequence). This CDR3 is 13 amino acids long. V was shortened by 3 bases and J by 9 bases, with 15 bases between the two germline ends. The whole variable domain, filled in from reference TRBV30 and TRBJ2-1, reads SQTIHQWPATLVQPVGSPLSLECTVEGTSNPNLYWYRQAAGRGLQLLFYSVGIGQISSEVPQNLSASRPQDRQFILSSKKLLLSDSGFYLCAWREGGGSEQFFGPGTRLTVL.

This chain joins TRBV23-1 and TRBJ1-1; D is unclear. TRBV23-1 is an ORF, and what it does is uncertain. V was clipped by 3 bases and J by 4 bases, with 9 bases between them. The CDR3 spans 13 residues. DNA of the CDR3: TGCGCCAGCAGTCAGTCAGAGCGCACTGAAGCTTTCTTT. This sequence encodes CASSQSERTEAFF.

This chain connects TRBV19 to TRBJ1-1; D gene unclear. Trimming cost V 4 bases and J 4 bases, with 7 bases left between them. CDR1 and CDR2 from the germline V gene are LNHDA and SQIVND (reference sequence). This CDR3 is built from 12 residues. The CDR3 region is CASSRGATEAFF. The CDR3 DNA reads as TGTGCCAGTAGTAGGGGAGCCACTGAAGCTTTCTTT.

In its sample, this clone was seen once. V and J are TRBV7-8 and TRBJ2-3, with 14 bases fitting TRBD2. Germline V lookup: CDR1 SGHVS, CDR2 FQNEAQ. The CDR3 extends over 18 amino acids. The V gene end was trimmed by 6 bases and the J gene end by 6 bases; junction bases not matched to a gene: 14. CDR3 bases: TGTGCCAGCAGACCCCGGACTAGCGGGAGGAAATTCGAGGATACGCAGTATTTT. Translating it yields CASRPRTSGRKFEDTQYF. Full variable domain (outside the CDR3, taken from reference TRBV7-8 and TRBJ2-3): GAGVSQSPRYKVAKRGQDVALRCDPISGHVSLFWYQQALGQGPEFLTYFQNEAQLDKSGLPSDRFFAERPEGSVSTLKIQRTQQEDSAVYLCASRPRTSGRKFEDTQYFGPGTRLTVL.

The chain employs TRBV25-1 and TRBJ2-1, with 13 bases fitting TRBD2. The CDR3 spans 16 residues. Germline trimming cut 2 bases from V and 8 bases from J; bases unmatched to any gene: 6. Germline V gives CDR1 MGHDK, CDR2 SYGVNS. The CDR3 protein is CASSELWTSGSYEQFF. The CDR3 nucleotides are TGTGCCAGCAGTGAACTTTGGACTAGCGGGAGTTATGAGCAGTTCTTC.

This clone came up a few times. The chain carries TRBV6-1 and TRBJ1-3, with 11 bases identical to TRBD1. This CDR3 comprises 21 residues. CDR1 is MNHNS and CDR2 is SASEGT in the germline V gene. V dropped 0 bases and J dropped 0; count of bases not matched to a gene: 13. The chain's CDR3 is CASSEAGGRAGTGGSGNTIYF. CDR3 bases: TGTGCCAGCAGTGAAGCGGGAGGGCGTGCCGGGACAGGGGGCTCTGGAAACACCATATATTTT.

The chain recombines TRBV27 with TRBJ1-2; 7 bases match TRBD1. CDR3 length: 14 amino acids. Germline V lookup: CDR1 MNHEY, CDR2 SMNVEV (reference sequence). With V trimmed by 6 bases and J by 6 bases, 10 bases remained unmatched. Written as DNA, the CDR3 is TGTGCCAGCAGCCAAAGACAGGGTATACATGGCTACACCTTC. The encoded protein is CASSQRQGIHGYTF.

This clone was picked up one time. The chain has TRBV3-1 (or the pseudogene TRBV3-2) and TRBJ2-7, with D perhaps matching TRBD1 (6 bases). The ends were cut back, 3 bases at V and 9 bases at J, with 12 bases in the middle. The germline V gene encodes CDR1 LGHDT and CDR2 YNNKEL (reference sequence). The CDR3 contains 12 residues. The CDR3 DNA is TGTGCCAGCAGCCAGGCCAAGACAGGGCAGTACTTC. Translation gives CASSQAKTGQYF.

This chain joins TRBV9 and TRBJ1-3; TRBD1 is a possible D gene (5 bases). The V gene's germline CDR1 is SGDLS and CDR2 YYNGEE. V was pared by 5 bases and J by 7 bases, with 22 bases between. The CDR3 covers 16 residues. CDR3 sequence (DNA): TGTGCCAGCAGTTCCGGGCAGGGCGCCAACTGGAACACCATATATTTT. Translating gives CASSSGQGANWNTIYF. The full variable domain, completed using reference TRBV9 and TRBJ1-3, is DSGVTQTPKHLITATGQRVTLRCSPRSGDLSVYWYQQSLDQGLQFLIQYYNGEERAKGNILERFSAQQFPDLHSELNLSSLELGDSALYFCASSSGQGANWNTIYFGEGSWLTVV.

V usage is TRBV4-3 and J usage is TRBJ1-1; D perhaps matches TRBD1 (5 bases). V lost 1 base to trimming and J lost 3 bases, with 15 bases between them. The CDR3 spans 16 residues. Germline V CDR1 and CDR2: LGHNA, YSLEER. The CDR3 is CASSQVPPPGDTEAFF. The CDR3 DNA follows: TGCGCCAGCAGCCAAGTTCCCCCCCCGGGGGACACTGAAGCTTTCTTT.

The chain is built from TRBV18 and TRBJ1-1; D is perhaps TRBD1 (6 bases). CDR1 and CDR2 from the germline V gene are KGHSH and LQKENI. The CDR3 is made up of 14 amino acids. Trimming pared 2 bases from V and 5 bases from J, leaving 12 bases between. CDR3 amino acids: CASSPIGGGTEAFF. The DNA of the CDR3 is TGTGCCAGCTCACCAATAGGGGGAGGGACTGAAGCTTTCTTT.

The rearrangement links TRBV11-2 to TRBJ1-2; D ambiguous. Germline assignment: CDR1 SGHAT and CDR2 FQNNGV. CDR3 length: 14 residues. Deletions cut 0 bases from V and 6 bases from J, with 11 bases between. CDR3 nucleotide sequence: TGTGCCAGCAGCTTAGACGTGAGACTAAATGGCTACACCTTC. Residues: CASSLDVRLNGYTF. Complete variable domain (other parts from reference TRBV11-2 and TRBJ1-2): EAGVAQSPRYKIIEKRQSVAFWCNPISGHATLYWYQQILGQGPKLLIQFQNNGVVDDSQLPKDRFSAERLKGVDSTLKIQPAKLEDSAVYLCASSLDVRLNGYTFGSGTRLTVV.

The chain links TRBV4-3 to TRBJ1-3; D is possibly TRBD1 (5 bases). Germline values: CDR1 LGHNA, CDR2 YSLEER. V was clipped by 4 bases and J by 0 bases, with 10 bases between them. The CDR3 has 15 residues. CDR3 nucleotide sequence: TGCGCCAGCAGCCTCCAGGGTAACTCTGGAAACACCATATATTTT. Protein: CASSLQGNSGNTIYF.

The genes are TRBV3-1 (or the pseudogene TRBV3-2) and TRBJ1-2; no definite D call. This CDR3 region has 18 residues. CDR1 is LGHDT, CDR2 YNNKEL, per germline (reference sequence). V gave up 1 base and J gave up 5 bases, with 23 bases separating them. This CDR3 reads CASSQAKPITGSRYGYTF. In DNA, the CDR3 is TGTGCCAGCAGCCAAGCGAAGCCCATCACCGGGTCAAGGTATGGCTACACCTTC.

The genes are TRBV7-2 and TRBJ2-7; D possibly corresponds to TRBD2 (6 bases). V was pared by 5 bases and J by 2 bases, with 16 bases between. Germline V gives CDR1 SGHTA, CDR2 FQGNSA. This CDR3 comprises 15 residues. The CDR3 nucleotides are TGTGCCAGCAGCGGCCAGGGACTGGTGCCCTACGAGCAGTACTTC. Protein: CASSGQGLVPYEQYF.

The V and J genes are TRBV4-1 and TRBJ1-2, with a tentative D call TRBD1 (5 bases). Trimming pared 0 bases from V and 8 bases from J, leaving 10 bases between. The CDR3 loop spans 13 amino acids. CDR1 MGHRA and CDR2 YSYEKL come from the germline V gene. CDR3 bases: TGCGCCAGCAGCCAAGAGCTAGGGGTCGGCTACACCTTC. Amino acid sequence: CASSQELGVGYTF.

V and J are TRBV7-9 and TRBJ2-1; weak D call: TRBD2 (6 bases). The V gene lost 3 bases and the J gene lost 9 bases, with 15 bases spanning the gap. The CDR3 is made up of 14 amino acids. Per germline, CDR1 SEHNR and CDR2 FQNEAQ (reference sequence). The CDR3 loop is CASSLFQRVAEQFF. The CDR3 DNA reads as TGTGCCAGCAGCTTGTTTCAGCGGGTAGCTGAGCAGTTCTTC.

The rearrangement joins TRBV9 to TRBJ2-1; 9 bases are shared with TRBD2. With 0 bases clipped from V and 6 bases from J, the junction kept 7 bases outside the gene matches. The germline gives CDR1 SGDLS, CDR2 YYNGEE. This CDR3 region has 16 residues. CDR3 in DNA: TGTGCCAGCAGCGTAGGGTTAGCGGGAGTTAGCAATGAGCAGTTCTTC. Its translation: CASSVGLAGVSNEQFF.

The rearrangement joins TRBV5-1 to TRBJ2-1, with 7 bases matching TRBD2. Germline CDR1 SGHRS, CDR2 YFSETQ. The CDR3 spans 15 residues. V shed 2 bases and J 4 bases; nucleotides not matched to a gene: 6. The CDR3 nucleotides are TGCGCCAGCAGCTTAGGCGAGCGGGGATACAATGAGCAGTTCTTC. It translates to CASSLGERGYNEQFF.

CDR3 protein: CASSYSKLDSVYEQYF. The CDR3 region has the DNA TGTGCCAGCAGTTACTCGAAATTGGATAGCGTCTACGAGCAGTACTTC. This rearrangement joins TRBV6-2 or TRBV6-3 to TRBJ2-7; D perhaps matches TRBD2 (5 bases). The CDR3 totals 16 residues. The germline CDR1 and CDR2 sequences are MNHEY and SVGEGT. The ends were cut back, 0 bases at V and 3 bases at J, with 15 bases in the middle.

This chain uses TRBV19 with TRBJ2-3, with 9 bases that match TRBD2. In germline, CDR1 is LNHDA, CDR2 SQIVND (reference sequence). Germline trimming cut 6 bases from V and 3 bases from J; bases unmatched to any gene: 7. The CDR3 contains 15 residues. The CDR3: CASSDLAGPTDTQYF. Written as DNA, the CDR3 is TGTGCCAGTAGCGACCTAGCGGGGCCGACAGATACGCAGTATTTT.

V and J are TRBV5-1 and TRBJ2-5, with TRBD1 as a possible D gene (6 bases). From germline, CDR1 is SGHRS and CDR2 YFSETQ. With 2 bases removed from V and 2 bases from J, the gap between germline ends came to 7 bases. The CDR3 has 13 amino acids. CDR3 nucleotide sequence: TGCGCCAGCAGCTTAGGACAGCAAGAGACCCAGTACTTC. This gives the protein CASSLGQQETQYF.

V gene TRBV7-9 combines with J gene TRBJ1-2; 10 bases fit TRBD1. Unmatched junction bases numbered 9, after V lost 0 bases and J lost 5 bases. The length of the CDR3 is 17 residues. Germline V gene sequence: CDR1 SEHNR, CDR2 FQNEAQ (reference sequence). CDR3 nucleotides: TGTGCCAGCAGCTTAGCTACAGGACAGGGGGGCTATTATGGCTACACCTTC. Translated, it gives CASSLATGQGGYYGYTF.

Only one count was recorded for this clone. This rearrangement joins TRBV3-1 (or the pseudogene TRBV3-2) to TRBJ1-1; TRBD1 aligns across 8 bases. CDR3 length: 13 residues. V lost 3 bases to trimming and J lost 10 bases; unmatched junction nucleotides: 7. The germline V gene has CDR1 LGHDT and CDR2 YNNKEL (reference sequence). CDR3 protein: CASSHGQGLVAFF. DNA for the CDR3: TGTGCCAGCAGCCACGGACAGGGCCTTGTAGCTTTCTTT.

CDR3 DNA: TGCGCCAGCAGCTTGTCCCTATCCACCTCCTACGAGCAGTACTTC. Translation gives CASSLSLSTSYEQYF. The chain is built from TRBV5-1 and TRBJ2-7; D is unclear. Trimming took off 1 base at V and 0 bases at J, with 11 bases between the two ends. Germline assignment: CDR1 SGHRS and CDR2 YFSETQ. CDR3 length equals 15 residues.